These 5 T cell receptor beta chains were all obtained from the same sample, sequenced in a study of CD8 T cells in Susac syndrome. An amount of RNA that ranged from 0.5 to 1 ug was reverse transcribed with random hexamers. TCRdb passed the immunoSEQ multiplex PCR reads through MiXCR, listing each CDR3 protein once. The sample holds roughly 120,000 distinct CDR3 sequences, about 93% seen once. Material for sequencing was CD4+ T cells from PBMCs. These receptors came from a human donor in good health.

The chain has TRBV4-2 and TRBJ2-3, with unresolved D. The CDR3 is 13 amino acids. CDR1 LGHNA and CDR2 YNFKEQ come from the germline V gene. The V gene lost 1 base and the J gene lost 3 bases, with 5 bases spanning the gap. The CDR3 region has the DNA TGTGCCAGCAGCCAAGGGGATACAGATACGCAGTATTTT. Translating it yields CASSQGDTDTQYF.

This chain's CDR3 is CASSLEDGYEQFF. The CDR3 DNA reads as TGTGCCAGCAGCTTAGAAGACGGCTATGAGCAGTTCTTC. This chain connects TRBV7-2 to TRBJ2-1; D remains ambiguous. This CDR3 region has 13 residues. V lost 1 base and J lost 8, with 9 bases in between. Per germline, CDR1 SGHTA and CDR2 FQGNSA. Looking up the rest from reference TRBV7-2 and TRBJ2-1 gives the full variable domain: GAGVSQSPSNKVTEKGKDVELRCDPISGHTALYWYRQSLGQGLEFLIYFQGNSAPDKSGLPSDRFSAERTGGSVSTLTIQRTQQEDSAVYLCASSLEDGYEQFFGPGTRLTVL.

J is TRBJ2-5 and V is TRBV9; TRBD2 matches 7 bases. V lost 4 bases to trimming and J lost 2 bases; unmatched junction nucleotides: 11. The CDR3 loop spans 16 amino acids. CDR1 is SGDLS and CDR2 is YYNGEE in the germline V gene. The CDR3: CASSSSGGRGQETQYF. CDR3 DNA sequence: TGTGCCAGCAGCTCCTCGGGCGGGAGAGGACAAGAGACCCAGTACTTC.

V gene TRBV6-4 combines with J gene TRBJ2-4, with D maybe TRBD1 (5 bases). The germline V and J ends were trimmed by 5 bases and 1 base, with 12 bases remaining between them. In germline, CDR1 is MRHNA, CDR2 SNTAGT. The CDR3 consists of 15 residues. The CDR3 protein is CASSRQSPAKNIQYF. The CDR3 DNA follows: TGTGCCAGCAGTAGACAGTCCCCGGCCAAAAACATTCAGTACTTC.

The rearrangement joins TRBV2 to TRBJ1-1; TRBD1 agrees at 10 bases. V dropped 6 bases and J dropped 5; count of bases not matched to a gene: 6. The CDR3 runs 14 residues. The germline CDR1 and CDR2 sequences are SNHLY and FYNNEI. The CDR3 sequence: CASRTGGAGTEAFF. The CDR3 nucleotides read TGTGCCAGCAGGACAGGGGGCGCAGGAACTGAAGCTTTCTTT.